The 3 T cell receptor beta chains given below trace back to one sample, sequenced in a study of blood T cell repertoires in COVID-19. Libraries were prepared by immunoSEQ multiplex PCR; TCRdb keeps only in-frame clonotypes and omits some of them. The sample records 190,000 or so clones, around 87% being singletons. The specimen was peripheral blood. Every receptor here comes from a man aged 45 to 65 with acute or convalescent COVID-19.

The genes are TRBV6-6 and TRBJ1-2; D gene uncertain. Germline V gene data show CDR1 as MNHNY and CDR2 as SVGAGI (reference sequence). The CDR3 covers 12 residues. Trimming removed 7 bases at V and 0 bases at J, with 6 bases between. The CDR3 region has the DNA TGTGCCAGCACCACAGCTAACTATGGCTACACCTTC. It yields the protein CASTTANYGYTF.

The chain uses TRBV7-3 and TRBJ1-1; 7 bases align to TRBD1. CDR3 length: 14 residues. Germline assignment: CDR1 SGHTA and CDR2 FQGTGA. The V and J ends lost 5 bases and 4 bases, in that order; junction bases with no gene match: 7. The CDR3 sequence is CASSQTGVSTEAFF. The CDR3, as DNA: TGTGCCAGCAGCCAAACAGGGGTGAGCACTGAAGCTTTCTTT.

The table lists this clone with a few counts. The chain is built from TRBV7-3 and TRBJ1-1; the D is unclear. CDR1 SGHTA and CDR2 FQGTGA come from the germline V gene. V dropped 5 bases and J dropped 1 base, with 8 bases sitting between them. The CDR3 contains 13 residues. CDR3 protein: CASSTQENTEAFF. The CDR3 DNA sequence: TGTGCCAGCAGCACCCAGGAGAACACTGAAGCTTTCTTT.